These 9 T cell receptor beta chains were sequenced from one sample in a study of cytomegalovirus exposure and HLA in healthy donors. Primers for the PCR totalled 60 Vbeta and 13 Jbeta. Produced via immunoSEQ multiplex PCR; TCRdb's table is partial and in-frame only. The data hold approximately 200,000 clones, with 82% observed a single time. Sequenced input: PBMCs. The source is a boy aged 2 to 10 in good health and CMV-seronegative.

CDR3 bases: TGTGCTAGTGGTTTGCGCCGGGCCACCCGGACTTATAATTCACCCCTCCACTTT. Amino acids: CASGLRRATRTYNSPLHF. The chain employs TRBV12-5 and TRBJ1-6; D remains unclear. This CDR3 is 18 amino acids long. Trimming left V 2 bases short and J 4 bases short, with 18 bases between. The germline V gene has CDR1 LGHNT and CDR2 FRNRAP.

The gene calls are TRBV5-4 and TRBJ1-6; D is unclear. The CDR3 covers 16 residues. Deletions cut 3 bases from V and 0 bases from J, with 10 bases between. Germline CDR1 reads SGHNT; CDR2 reads YYREEE (reference sequence). The CDR3, as DNA: TGTGCCAGCAGCTACCAACTAACCTCCTATAATTCACCCCTCCACTTT. Translation: CASSYQLTSYNSPLHF.

This chain joins TRBV5-4 and TRBJ1-1; 9 bases match TRBD1. Germline loops: CDR1 SGHNT, CDR2 YYREEE (reference sequence). CDR3 length: 15 amino acids. V shed 4 bases and J 3 bases; nucleotides not matched to a gene: 7. The CDR3 loop is CASSMGQGFDTEAFF. CDR3 bases: TGTGCCAGCAGCATGGGACAGGGCTTCGACACTGAAGCTTTCTTT.

This chain joins TRBV2 and TRBJ2-5; TRBD1 is a possible D gene (7 bases). Deletions cut 4 bases from V and 2 bases from J, with 14 bases between. This CDR3 region has 15 residues. Germline V gene data show CDR1 as SNHLY and CDR2 as FYNNEI. In DNA, the CDR3 is TGTGCCAGCAGTGCAGGGGGGCTAGGACAAGAGACCCAGTACTTC. Its protein product is CASSAGGLGQETQYF.

V usage is TRBV7-9 and J usage is TRBJ1-3, with D perhaps TRBD1 (6 bases). This CDR3 has 15 residues. The V end was cut by 6 bases, the J end by 0 bases, with 12 bases between. Germline CDR1 and CDR2: SEHNR and FQNEAQ (reference sequence). The CDR3 loop is CASRRDTSSGNTIYF. The DNA of the CDR3 is TGTGCCAGCAGACGGGACACGAGCTCTGGAAACACCATATATTTT.

This clone was observed once. J is TRBJ2-7 and V is TRBV2, with D unresolved. V gave up 3 bases and J gave up 6 bases, with 6 bases separating them. This CDR3 contains 11 residues. The germline CDR1 and CDR2 sequences are SNHLY and FYNNEI. The CDR3 region is CASSDGSEQYF. CDR3 sequence (DNA): TGTGCCAGCAGTGACGGTAGCGAGCAGTACTTC.

The chain has TRBV9 and TRBJ1-4, with unresolved D. Germline V gene lookup returns CDR1 SGDLS and CDR2 YYNGEE. The CDR3 covers 21 residues. Trimming removed 0 bases at V and 7 bases at J, with 31 bases between. CDR3 protein: CASSVGSIAFGHRIRVEKLFF. CDR3 sequence (DNA): TGTGCCAGCAGCGTAGGAAGTATTGCATTTGGGCACCGTATTCGAGTTGAAAAACTGTTTTTT. Using reference TRBV9 and TRBJ1-4 for the parts outside the CDR3, the full variable domain is DSGVTQTPKHLITATGQRVTLRCSPRSGDLSVYWYQQSLDQGLQFLIQYYNGEERAKGNILERFSAQQFPDLHSELNLSSLELGDSALYFCASSVGSIAFGHRIRVEKLFFGSGTQLSVL.

The V and J genes are TRBV28 and TRBJ2-7; 10 bases fit TRBD1. This CDR3 has 16 amino acids. Germline V CDR1 and CDR2: MDHEN, SYDVKM. With V trimmed by 2 bases and J by 2 bases, 6 bases remained unmatched. In nucleotides, the CDR3 is TGTGCCAGCAGTTTACCACCGGGACAGGGGACCTACGAGCAGTACTTC. It yields the protein CASSLPPGQGTYEQYF.

This clone was seen a handful of times. The CDR3 here is CASSLTGEATEAFF. For the CDR3, the DNA is TGCGCCAGCAGCTTGACAGGGGAGGCGACTGAAGCTTTCTTT. This chain uses TRBV5-1 with TRBJ1-1, with TRBD1 identical over 7 bases. Germline lookup yields CDR1 SGHRS and CDR2 YFSETQ. The CDR3 consists of 14 residues. With 1 base clipped from V and 5 bases from J, the junction kept 5 bases outside the gene matches.